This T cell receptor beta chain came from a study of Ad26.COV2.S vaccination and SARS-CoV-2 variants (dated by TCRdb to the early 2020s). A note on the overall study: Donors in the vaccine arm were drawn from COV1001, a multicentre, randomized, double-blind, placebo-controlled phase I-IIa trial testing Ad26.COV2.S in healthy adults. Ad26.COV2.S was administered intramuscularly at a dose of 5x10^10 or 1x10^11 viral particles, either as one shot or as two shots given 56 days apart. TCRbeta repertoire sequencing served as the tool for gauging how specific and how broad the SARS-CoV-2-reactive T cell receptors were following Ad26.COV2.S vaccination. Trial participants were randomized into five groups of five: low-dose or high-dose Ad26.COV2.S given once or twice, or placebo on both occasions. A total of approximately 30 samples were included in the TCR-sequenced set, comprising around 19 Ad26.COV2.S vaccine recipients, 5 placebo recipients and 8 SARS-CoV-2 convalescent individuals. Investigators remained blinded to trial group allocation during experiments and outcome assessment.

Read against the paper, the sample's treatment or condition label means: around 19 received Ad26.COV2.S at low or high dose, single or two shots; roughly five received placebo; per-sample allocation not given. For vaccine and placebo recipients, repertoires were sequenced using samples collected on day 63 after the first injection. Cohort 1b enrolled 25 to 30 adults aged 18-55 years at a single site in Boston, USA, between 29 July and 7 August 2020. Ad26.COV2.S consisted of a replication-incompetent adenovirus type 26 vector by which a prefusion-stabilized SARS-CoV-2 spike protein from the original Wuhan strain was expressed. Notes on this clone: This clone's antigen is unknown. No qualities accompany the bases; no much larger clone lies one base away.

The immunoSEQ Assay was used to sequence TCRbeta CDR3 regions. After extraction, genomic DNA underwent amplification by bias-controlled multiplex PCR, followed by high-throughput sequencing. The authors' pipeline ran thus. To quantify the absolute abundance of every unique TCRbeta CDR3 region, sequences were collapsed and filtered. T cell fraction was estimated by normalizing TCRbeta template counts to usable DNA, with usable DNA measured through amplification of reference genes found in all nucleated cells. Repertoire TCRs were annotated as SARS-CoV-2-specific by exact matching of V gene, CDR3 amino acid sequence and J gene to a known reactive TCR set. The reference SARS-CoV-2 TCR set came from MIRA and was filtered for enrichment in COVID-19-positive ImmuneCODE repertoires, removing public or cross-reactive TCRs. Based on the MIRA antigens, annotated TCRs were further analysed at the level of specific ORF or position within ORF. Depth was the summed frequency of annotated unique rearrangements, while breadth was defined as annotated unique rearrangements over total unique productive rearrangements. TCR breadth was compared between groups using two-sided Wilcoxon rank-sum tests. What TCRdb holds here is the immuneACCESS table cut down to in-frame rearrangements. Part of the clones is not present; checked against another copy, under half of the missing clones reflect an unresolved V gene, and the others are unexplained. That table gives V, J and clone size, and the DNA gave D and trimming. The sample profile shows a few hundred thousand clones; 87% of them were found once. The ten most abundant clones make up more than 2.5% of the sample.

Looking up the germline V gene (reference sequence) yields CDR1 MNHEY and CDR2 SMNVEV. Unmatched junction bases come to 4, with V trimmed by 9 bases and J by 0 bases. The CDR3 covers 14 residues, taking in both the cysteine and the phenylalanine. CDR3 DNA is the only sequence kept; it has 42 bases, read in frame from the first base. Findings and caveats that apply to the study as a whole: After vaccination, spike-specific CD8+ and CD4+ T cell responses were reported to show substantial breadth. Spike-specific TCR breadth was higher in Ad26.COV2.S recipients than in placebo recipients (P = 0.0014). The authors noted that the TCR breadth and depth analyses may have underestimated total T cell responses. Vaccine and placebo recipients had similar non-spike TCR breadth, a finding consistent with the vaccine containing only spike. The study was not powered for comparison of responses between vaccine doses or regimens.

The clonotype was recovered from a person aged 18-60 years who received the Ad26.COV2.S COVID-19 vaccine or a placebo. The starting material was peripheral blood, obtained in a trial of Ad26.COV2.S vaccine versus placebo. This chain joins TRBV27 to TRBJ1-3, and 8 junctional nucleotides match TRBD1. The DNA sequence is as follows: TGTGCCAGTCGACAGGGGTCCTCTGGAAACACCATATATTTT. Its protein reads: CASRQGSSGNTIYF.